This TCR beta chain came from a study of T cell responses to AZD1222 COVID-19 vaccine. Assay: immunoSEQ multiplex PCR; the TCRdb copy retains only in-frame clones and omits some. The data hold about 90,000 clones, with 75% to 90% observed a single time. Germline CDR1 is SGHRS and CDR2 is YFSETQ. Trimming left V 0 bases short and J 4 bases short, with 14 bases between. This CDR3 spans 15 amino acids. Whole-study findings and limits: The CD4 TCRs associated with vaccination extended across spike and predominated at 160-218 and 743-854.

Worth noting for this clone: Its antigen is as yet unknown.

The sequences come from peripheral blood, collected 28 days after the second AZD1222 dose. This clonotype originated in an adult who received the AZD1222 COVID-19 vaccine. This sequence joins TRBV5-1 and TRBJ2-7; D perhaps matches TRBD2 (6 bases). CDR3 residues: CASSLAGTYQYEQYF. CDR3 in DNA: TGCGCCAGCAGCTTGGCCGGGACTTACCAATACGAGCAGTACTTC.